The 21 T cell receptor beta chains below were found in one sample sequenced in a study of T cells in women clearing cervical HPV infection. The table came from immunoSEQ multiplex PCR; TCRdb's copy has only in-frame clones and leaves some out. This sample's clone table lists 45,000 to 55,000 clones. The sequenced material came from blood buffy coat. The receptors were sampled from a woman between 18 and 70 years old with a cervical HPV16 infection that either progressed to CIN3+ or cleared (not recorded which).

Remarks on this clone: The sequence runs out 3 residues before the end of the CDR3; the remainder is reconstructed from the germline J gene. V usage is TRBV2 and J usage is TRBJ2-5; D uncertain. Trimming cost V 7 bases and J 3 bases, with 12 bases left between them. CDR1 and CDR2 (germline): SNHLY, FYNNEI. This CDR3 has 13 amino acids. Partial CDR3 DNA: TGTGCCAGCAAGGTTGACTCCGAAGAGACC. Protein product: CASKVDSEET. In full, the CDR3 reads CASKVDSEETQYF.

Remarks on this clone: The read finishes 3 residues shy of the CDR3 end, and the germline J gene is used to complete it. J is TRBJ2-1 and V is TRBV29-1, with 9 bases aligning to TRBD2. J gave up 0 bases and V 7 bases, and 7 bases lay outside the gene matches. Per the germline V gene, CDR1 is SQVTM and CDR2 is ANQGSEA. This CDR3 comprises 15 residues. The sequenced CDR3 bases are TGCAGCGCCCTGGGACTAGCCCTCTCCTACAATGAG. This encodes CSALGLALSYNE. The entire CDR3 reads CSALGLALSYNEQFF.

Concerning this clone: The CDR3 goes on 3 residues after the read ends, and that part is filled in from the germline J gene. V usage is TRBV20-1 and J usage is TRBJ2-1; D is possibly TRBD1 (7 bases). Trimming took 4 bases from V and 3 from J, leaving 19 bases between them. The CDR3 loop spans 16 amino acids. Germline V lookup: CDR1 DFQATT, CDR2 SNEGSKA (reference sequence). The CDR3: CSATNFQGGVYNEQFF. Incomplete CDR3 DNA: TGCAGTGCTACGAACTTTCAGGGGGGAGTCTACAATGAG.

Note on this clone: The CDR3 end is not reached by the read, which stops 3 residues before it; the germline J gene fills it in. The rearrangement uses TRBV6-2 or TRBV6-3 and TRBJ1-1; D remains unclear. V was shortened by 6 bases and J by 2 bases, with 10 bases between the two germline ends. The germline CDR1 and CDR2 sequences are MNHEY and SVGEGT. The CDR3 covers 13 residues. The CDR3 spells CASSLGYNTEAFF. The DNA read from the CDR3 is TGTGCCAGCAGCCTCGGGTACAACACTGAA.

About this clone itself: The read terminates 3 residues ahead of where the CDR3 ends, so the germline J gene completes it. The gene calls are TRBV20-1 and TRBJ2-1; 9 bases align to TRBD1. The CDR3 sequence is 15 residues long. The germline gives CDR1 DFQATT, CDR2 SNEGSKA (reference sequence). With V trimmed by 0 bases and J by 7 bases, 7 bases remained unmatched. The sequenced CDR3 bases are TGCAGTGCTAGAGATTTGTTCGGACAGGGGAATGAG. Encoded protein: CSARDLFGQGNE. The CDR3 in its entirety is CSARDLFGQGNEQFF.

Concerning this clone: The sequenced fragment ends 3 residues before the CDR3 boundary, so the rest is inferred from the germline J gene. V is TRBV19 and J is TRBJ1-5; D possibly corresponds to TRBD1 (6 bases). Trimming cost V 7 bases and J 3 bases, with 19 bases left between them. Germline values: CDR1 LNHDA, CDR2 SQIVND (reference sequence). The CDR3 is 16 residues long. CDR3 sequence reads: CASIFSGTHNNQPQHF. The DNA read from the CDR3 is TGTGCCAGTATTTTCTCCGGGACACACAACAATCAGCCC.

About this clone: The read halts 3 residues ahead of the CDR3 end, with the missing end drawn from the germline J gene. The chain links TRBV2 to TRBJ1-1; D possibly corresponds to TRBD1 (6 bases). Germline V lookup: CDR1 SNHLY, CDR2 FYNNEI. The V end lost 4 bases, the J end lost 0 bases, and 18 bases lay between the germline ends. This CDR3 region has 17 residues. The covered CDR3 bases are TGTGCCAGCAGTGGGGGGAGGGGGGGTGCGATGAACACTGAA. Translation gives CASSGGRGGAMNTE. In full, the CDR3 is CASSGGRGGAMNTEAFF.

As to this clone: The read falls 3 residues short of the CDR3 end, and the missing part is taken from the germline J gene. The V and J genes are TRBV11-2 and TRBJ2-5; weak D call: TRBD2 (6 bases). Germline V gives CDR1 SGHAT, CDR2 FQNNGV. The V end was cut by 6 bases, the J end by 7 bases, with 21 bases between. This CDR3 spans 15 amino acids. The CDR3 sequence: CASRRYGGPDGTQYF. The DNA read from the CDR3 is TGTGCCAGCAGAAGATACGGGGGACCCGATGGGACC.

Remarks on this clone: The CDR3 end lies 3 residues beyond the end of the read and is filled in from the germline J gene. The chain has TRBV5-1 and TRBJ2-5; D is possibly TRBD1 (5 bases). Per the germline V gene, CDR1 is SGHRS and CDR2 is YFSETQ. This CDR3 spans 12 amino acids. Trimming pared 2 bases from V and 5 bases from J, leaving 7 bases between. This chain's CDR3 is CASSFQGETQYF. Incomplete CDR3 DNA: TGCGCCAGCAGCTTCCAGGGCGAGACC.

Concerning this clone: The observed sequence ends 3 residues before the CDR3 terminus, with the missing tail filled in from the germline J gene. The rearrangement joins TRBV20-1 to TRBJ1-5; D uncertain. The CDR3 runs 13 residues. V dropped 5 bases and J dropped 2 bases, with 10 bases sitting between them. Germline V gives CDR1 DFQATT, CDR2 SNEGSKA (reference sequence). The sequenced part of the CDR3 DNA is TGCAGTGCTGGCGGGCAGGGCAATCAGCCC. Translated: CSAGGQGNQP. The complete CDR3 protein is CSAGGQGNQPQHF.

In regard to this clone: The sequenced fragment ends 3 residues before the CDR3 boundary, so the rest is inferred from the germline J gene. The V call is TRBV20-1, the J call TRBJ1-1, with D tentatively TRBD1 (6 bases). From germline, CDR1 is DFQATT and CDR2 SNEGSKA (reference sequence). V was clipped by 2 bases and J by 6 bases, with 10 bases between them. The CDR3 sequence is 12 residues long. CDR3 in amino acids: CSARQGTAEAFF. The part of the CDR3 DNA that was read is TGCAGTGCTAGACAGGGGACGGCTGAA.

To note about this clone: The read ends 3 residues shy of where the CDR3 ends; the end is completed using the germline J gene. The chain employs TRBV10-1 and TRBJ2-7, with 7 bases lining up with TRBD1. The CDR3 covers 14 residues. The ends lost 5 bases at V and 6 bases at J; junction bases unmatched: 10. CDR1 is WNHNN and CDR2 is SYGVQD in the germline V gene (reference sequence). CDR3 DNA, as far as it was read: TGCGCCAGCAGTCCGGGACAGCCCTTGAGCGAG. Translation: CASSPGQPLSE. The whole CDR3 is CASSPGQPLSEQYF.

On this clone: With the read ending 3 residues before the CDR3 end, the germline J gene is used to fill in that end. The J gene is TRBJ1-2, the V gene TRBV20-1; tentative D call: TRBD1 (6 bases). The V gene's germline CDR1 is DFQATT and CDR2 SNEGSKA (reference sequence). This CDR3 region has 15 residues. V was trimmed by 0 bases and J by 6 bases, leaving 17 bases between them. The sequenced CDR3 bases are TGCAGTGCTAGAGAGCCCAGCAGGGGTTGGGATGGC. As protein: CSAREPSRGWDG. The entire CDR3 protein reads CSAREPSRGWDGYTF.

CDR3: CAWSDKQVAGSEQYF. CDR3 DNA, as far as it was read: TGTGCCTGGAGTGATAAACAAGTAGCTGGGTCCGAG. The chain is built from TRBV30 and TRBJ2-7; D is undetermined. From the germline J gene comes the end of the CDR3, since the read stops 3 residues before it. The CDR3 is made up of 15 amino acids. V lost 1 base, J lost 6 bases, and 19 bases lay in between. Germline assignment: CDR1 GTSNPN and CDR2 SVGIG (reference sequence).

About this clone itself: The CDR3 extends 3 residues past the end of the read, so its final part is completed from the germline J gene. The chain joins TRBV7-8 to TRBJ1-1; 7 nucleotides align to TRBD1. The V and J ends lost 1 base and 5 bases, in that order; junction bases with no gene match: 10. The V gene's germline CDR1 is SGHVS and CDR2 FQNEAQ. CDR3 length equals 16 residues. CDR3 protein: CASSLGGGQGRTEAFF. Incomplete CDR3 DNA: TGTGCCAGCAGCTTAGGAGGGGGCCAAGGGAGAACTGAA.

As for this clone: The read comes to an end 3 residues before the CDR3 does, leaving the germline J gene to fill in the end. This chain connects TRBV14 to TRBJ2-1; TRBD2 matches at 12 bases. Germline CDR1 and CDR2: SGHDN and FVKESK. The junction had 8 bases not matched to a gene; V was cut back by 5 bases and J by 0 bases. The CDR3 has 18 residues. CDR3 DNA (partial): TGTGCCAGCAGCTCTCGGACTAGCGGGATAAGCTCCTACAATGAG. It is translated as CASSSRTSGISSYNE. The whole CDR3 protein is CASSSRTSGISSYNEQFF.

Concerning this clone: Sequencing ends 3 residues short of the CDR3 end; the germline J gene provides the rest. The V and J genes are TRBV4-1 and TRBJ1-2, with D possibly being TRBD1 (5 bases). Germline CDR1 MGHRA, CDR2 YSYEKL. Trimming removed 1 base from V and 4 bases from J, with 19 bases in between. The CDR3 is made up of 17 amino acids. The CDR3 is CASSQVLDGGGTYGYTF. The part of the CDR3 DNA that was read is TGCGCCAGCAGCCAAGTCTTAGACGGGGGAGGGACCTATGGC.

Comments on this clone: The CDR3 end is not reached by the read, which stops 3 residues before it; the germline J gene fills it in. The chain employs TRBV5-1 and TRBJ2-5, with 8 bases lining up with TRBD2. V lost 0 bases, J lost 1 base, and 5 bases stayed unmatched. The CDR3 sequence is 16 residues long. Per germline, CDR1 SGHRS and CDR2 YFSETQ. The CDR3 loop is CASSLALGLGQETQYF. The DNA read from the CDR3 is TGCGCCAGCAGCTTGGCCTTGGGACTAGGCCAAGAGACC.

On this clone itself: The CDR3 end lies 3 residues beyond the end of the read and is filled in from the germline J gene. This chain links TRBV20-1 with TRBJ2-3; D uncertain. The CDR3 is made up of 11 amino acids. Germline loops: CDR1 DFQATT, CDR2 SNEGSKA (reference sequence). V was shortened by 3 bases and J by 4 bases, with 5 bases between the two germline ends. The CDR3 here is CSASVADTQYF. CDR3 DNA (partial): TGCAGTGCTAGCGTCGCAGATACG.

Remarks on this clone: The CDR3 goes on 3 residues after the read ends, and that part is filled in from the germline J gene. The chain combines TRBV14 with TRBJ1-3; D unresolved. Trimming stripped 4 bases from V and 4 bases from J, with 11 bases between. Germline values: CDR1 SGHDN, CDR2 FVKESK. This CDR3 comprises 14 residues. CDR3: CASSPGLLGNTIYF. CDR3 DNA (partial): TGTGCCAGCAGCCCCGGACTATTGGGAAACACC.

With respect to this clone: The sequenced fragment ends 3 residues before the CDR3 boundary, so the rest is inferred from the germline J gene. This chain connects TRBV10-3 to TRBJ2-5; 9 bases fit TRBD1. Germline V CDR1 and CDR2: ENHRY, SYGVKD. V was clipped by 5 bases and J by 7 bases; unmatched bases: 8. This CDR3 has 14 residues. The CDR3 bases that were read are TGTGCCATCAGTATCGGGACAGGGCTGGGGACC. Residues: CAISIGTGLGT. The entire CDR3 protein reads CAISIGTGLGTQYF.